This entry lists 28 T cell receptor beta chains sequenced from one sample in a study of tumor and adjacent non-tumor tissue in lung cancer. This sample's RNA came from whole unsorted tissue. The library came from three nested PCR rounds adapted from ARM-PCR protocols. TCRdb fed the multiplex PCR reads into MiXCR, producing one record per CDR3 protein. The repertoire holds about 120,000 distinct CDR3 sequences, with approximately 66% as singletons. What was sequenced was lung tumor tissue. Receptors originate from a man aged 25-40 years with non-small cell lung cancer.

Worth noting for this clonotype: The CDR3 carries no conserved terminal phenylalanine or tryptophan, so it likely arises from a read error. The V call is TRBV4-2, the J call TRBJ2-5, with D possibly TRBD2 on 5 matching bases. Germline lookup yields CDR1 LGHNA and CDR2 YNFKEQ. This CDR3 has 16 residues. CDR3 in DNA: TGTGCCAGCAGCCAAGAAAGGTCGGGAATCCAAGAGATCCAGTACCTC. Its protein is CASSQERSGIQEIQYL.

The chain is built from TRBV20-1 and TRBJ2-1; 10 nucleotides match TRBD2. The germline V gene encodes CDR1 DFQATT and CDR2 SNEGSKA (reference sequence). Trimming cost V 8 bases and J 8 bases; bases outside gene matches: 15. CDR3 length equals 15 residues. CDR3 amino acids: CSILTGTSVLYEQFF. The DNA for the CDR3 is TGCAGTATCCTGACCGGGACTAGCGTTCTCTATGAGCAGTTCTTC.

This clonotype was recorded many times. A read error may be the cause here, since a much bigger clone is one base away. The CDR3 spells CASSSDLRRAGSYEQYF. The CDR3 DNA reads TGTGCCAGCAGCTCAGATCTGCGCAGGGCTGGTTCGTACGAGCAGTACTTC. The genes are TRBV11-2 and TRBJ2-7; possibly TRBD1 for D (5 bases). The length of the CDR3 is 17 residues. V lost 4 bases, J lost 4 bases, and 23 bases lay in between. Germline V gives CDR1 SGHAT, CDR2 FQNNGV.

The CDR3 nucleotides read TGCAATGCAAACTCAGTTAGGGGGCGCGGTGAGACCCAGTACTTC. This translates into CNANSVRGRGETQYF. The chain has TRBV20-1 and TRBJ2-5; 7 positions agree with TRBD1. Germline V lookup: CDR1 DFQATT, CDR2 SNEGSKA (reference sequence). The CDR3 runs to 15 residues.

The V and J genes are TRBV6-5 and TRBJ2-6; D is unresolved. Germline CDR1 MNHEY, CDR2 SVGAGI. This CDR3 contains 16 residues. The CDR3 reads CDSRLSGLSGANVLTF. The CDR3 region has the DNA TGTGACAGTAGACTCTCTGGCCTTTCTGGGGCCAACGTCCTGACTTTC.

This chain connects TRBV20-1 to TRBJ2-7; 11 positions match TRBD2. CDR3 length: 14 amino acids. Trimming removed 6 bases from V and 3 bases from J; junction bases left unmatched: 7. The germline V gene encodes CDR1 DFQATT and CDR2 SNEGSKA (reference sequence). As DNA, the CDR3 is TGCAGTGCGGGTCCGGGACTAGCGGTCTACGAGCAGTACTTC. The encoded protein is CSAGPGLAVYEQYF.

V gene TRBV5-4 combines with J gene TRBJ2-3; the D gene is possibly TRBD1 (6 bases). Near its end, the DNA agrees better with TRBJ1-5, so the J call may be wrong. CDR3 length: 15 residues. Germline loops: CDR1 SGHNT, CDR2 YYREEE (reference sequence). The CDR3 DNA sequence: TGTGCCAGCAGAAGGGCGGGGGGGGGCCGGGATACGCAGCATTTT. This translates into CASRRAGGGRDTQHF.

This clonotype was recorded many times. V usage is TRBV20-1 and J usage is TRBJ2-5, with a tentative D call TRBD2 (8 bases). From germline, CDR1 is DFQATT and CDR2 SNEGSKA (reference sequence). The CDR3 spans 13 residues. V lost 6 bases, J lost 5 bases, and 16 bases lay in between. CDR3: CSARIAGQETQYF. The DNA for the CDR3 is TGCAGTGCGAGGATAGCGGGACAGGAGACCCAGTACTTC.

About this clonotype: A much bigger clone sits one base away, suggesting this may be a read error. Because the CDR3's place on the DNA is in doubt, the DNA is left out and the CDR3 is given as listed by TCRdb. V gene TRBV5-5 combines with J gene TRBJ2-5; the table gives TRBD1 as D, unverified against the DNA. The CDR3 spans 14 amino acids, including both terminal residues. Germline V gene lookup returns CDR1 SGHKS and CDR2 YYEKEE (reference sequence). CDR3 sequence reads: CASSVGQGSETPYF.

With respect to this clonotype: Given a much more abundant clone one base away, this may be a read error. The chain recombines TRBV6-2 or TRBV6-3 with TRBJ2-7; D may be TRBD2 (6 bases). This CDR3 has 12 residues. The germline V gene encodes CDR1 MNHEY and CDR2 SVGEGT. Trimming took 5 bases from V and 6 from J, leaving 11 bases between them. The CDR3 region has the DNA TGTGCCAGCAGTCTACTAGCACGCGAGCAGTACTTC. Its protein product is CASSLLAREQYF.

This clonotype was detected many times. CDR3 DNA: TGCGCCAGCAGCCAAGATATGAGGCGGGCTTTCTACAATGAGCAGTTCTTC. Amino acids: CASSQDMRRAFYNEQFF. This chain links TRBV4-3 with TRBJ2-1, with D tentatively TRBD2 (5 bases). Germline V gene data show CDR1 as LGHNA and CDR2 as YSLEER. V was trimmed by 0 bases and J by 3 bases, leaving 15 bases between them. This CDR3 has 17 amino acids.

The rearrangement joins TRBV19 to TRBJ1-5; 8 bases are shared with TRBD1. Germline V lookup: CDR1 LNHDA, CDR2 SQIVND (reference sequence). With 5 bases clipped from V and 2 bases from J, the junction kept 14 bases outside the gene matches. The CDR3 is 18 amino acids. CDR3 in DNA: TGTGCCAGTAGTTTAACGTCCAGGGGGCGATGGGGCAATCAGCCCCAGCATTTT. Protein sequence: CASSLTSRGRWGNQPQHF.

Concerning this clonotype: A much larger clone lies a single base off, so this may be a read error. The rearrangement uses TRBV12-5 and TRBJ2-4; D ambiguous. The CDR3 extends over 12 amino acids. The germline CDR1 and CDR2 sequences are LGHNT and FRNRAP. The V and J ends lost 11 bases and 0 bases respectively, with 8 bases between them. DNA of the CDR3: TGTGCTGGTGCCCTAGCCAAAAACATTCAGTACTTC. Translation: CAGALAKNIQYF.

This clonotype was detected ten times or more. At one of its ends the junction is not consistent with the germline gene, which may arise from a read error. The J gene is TRBJ2-7, the V gene TRBV6-2 or TRBV6-3, with a tentative D call TRBD1 (5 bases). The V gene's germline CDR1 is MNHEY and CDR2 SVGEGT. This CDR3 has 12 amino acids. CDR3 DNA: TGTGCCACCAGTGTTGGGGCTGGAGAGCAGTACTTC. It yields the protein CATSVGAGEQYF.

The gene calls are TRBV20-1 and TRBJ2-3, with D possibly being TRBD2 (6 bases). There are 14 residues in the CDR3. Looked up from germline, CDR1 is DFQATT and CDR2 is SNEGSKA (reference sequence). V lost 6 bases and J 0 bases, leaving 13 bases between the germline ends. The CDR3, as DNA: TGCAGTGCCCCTCTGGCGGGAAGCACAGATACGCAGTATTTT. It specifies CSAPLAGSTDTQYF.

In regard to this clonotype: One end of the junction is discordant with germline, which a read error may explain. V is TRBV6-1 and J is TRBJ1-5; 7 nucleotides line up with TRBD1. Germline V gene sequence: CDR1 MNHNS, CDR2 SASEGT. The CDR3 consists of 15 residues. The CDR3 spells CASSDAQTGKEPHHF. CDR3 coding DNA: TGTGCCAGCAGCGACGCACAGACAGGGAAGGAGCCCCATCATTTT.

The rearrangement links TRBV20-1 to TRBJ1-3; D might be TRBD1 (5 bases). Germline CDR1 DFQATT, CDR2 SNEGSKA (reference sequence). CDR3 length equals 12 residues. In DNA form, the CDR3 reads TGCAGCGCCGGGGCAGCCGGAAACACCATATATTTT. Translation gives CSAGAAGNTIYF.

In its sample, this clonotype was seen many times. The gene calls are TRBV5-5 and TRBJ1-4, with D maybe TRBD1 (6 bases). The CDR3 totals 14 residues. CDR1 and CDR2 from the germline V gene are SGHKS and YYEKEE (reference sequence). The germline V and J ends were trimmed by 4 bases and 7 bases, with 14 bases remaining between them. DNA for the CDR3: TGTGCCAGCAGCGGGGGGCGCGTTGGTGAAAAACTGTTTTTT. Translating it yields CASSGGRVGEKLFF.

Details on this clonotype: One end of the junction is discordant with germline, which a read error may explain. The chain couples TRBV5-1 to TRBJ2-2; tentative D call: TRBD2 (5 bases). The length of the CDR3 is 14 residues. Germline CDR1 reads SGHRS; CDR2 reads YFSETQ. DNA of the CDR3: TGCGCCAGCAGCTTGGATGGGAACACCGGGGAGCTGCTTTTT. Its protein product is CASSLDGNTGELLF.

In its sample, this clonotype was seen many times. The chain carries TRBV6-5 and TRBJ2-3; 11 bases match TRBD2. Germline CDR1 and CDR2: MNHEY and SVGAGI. V lost 2 bases, J lost 1 base, and 2 bases stayed unmatched. The CDR3 contains 16 residues. The CDR3 DNA reads as TGTGCCAGCAGTTACCTGACTAGCGGGGGCACAGATACGCAGTATTTT. Protein: CASSYLTSGGTDTQYF.

A note on this clonotype: A read error may account for a junction end that differs from germline. The chain links TRBV10-2 to TRBJ2-3; D remains ambiguous. Germline-derived CDR1 and CDR2 are WSHSY and SAAADI. This CDR3 spans 11 amino acids. The CDR3 region has the DNA TGCGCCAGCATGATCATAGATACGCCGTATTTT. Translated: CASMIIDTPYF.

The chain couples TRBV5-1 to TRBJ1-2; possibly TRBD1 for D (5 bases). Germline V gives CDR1 SGHRS, CDR2 YFSETQ. V shed 2 bases and J shed 8 bases, with 16 bases lying between them. The CDR3 sequence is 14 residues long. This CDR3 is CASSFHRSSFGYTF. Here the CDR3 DNA reads TGCGCCAGCAGCTTTCACAGGTCATCCTTCGGCTACACCTTC.

This clonotype showed up just a few times. This could be a read error, since a much larger clone is one nucleotide away. The rearrangement links TRBV29-1 to TRBJ2-1, with 8 nucleotides matching TRBD2. CDR1 is SQVTM and CDR2 is ANQGSEA in the germline V gene. The CDR3 is 15 residues long. CDR3 sequence: CGVEEGSGTYNEQFF. The CDR3, as DNA: TGCGGCGTTGAAGAAGGTAGCGGGACCTACAATGAGCAGTTCTTC.

This clonotype was seen once. The CDR3 ends on some other residue instead of the conserved phenylalanine or tryptophan, so this is likely a read error. This chain connects TRBV7-2 to TRBJ2-3; TRBD2 agrees at 12 bases. V lost 9 bases and J lost 5; bases outside the gene matches: 6. The CDR3 is 14 residues long. Germline CDR1 is SGHTA and CDR2 is FQGNSA. This chain's CDR3 is CARSLTSGGDTQYS. The CDR3 DNA follows: TGTGCCAGGAGCCTGACTAGCGGGGGAGATACGCAGTATTCT.

This clonotype was seen ten or more times. The chain joins TRBV29-1 to TRBJ2-7; D call uncertain. The CDR3 extends over 11 amino acids. Trimming took off 8 bases at V and 2 bases at J, with 10 bases between the two ends. CDR1 and CDR2 from the germline V gene are SQVTM and ANQGSEA. CDR3 sequence: CSPGRPYEQYF. DNA of the CDR3: TGCAGCCCCGGACGCCCCTACGAGCAGTACTTC.

This clonotype was observed a few times. Sequence at one end of the junction differs from germline and may be a read error. The rearrangement uses TRBV24-1 and TRBJ2-3, with D hard to call. This CDR3 has 13 amino acids. Germline-derived CDR1 and CDR2 are KGHDR and SFDVKD. CDR3 amino acids: CVTSDSTADTQYF. In DNA form, the CDR3 reads TGTGTCACCAGTGATTCTACCGCAGATACGCAGTATTTT.

Notes on this clonotype: Given a much more abundant clone one base away, this may be a read error. CDR3 in DNA: TGTGCCAGCACTAGAGACATGGAAGGAGTGGAGACCCAGTACTTC. Protein: CASTRDMEGVETQYF. The chain has TRBV6-1 and TRBJ2-5; D is uncertain. V shed 7 bases and J shed 5 bases, with 20 bases lying between them. This CDR3 is built from 15 residues. Per germline, CDR1 MNHNS and CDR2 SASEGT.

CDR3 in DNA: TGCAGCGTTGAAGATTGGCGGGAGGGTGAGCAGTACTTC. Its protein is CSVEDWREGEQYF. The J gene is TRBJ2-7, the V gene TRBV29-1; 9 bases align to TRBD2. The CDR3 covers 13 residues. CDR1 is SQVTM and CDR2 is ANQGSEA in the germline V gene. Germline trimming cut 0 bases from V and 7 bases from J; bases unmatched to any gene: 4.